This TCR beta chain stems from a study of cytomegalovirus exposure and HLA in healthy donors. Study results and caveats: The authors assumed roughly uniform sequencing depth across donors for presence/absence analyses.

Researchers ran the PCR with 60 Vbeta and 13 Jbeta primers. The data were produced by immunoSEQ multiplex PCR, yet TCRdb's version contains in-frame clones alone and is incomplete. The data show roughly 100,000 clones, 70% to 80% seen once. V shed 7 bases, J shed 5 bases, and the junction held 9 bases outside the gene matches. CDR1 is SGDLS and CDR2 is YYNGEE in the germline V gene. This CDR3 region has 14 residues. As regards this clone: Its antigen remains unknown.

This receptor was identified in a woman aged 40 to 55 in good health and CMV-seronegative. Sample: PBMCs. The chain joins TRBV9 to TRBJ2-1; 7 bases match TRBD1. As DNA, the CDR3 is TGTGCCAGCGGGTCCGGGACAGTCAACAATGAGCAGTTCTTC. Amino acid sequence: CASGSGTVNNEQFF.